This TCR beta chain was sequenced in a study of shared clonotypes between healthy human individuals (dated by TCRdb to 2018 to 2020). In terms of the full investigation: The cohort included three men and a couple of women between 18 and 49 years of age. To estimate repertoire size and how much clonotype sharing occurs between individuals, the study deeply sequenced the blood TCR repertoires of roughly 5 healthy adults. To increase sequencing depth and limit assay-specific biases, different laboratories used diverse techniques to prepare libraries and sequence TCR repertoires. Per donor, three plates each were used for CD4 naive and CD4 memory, two for CD8 naive, and one for CD8 memory. Each donor's leukapheresis produced roughly between roughly 0.85 and 10 billion PBMCs.

On the study overall, not on this receptor specifically: Because the study included only a small number of donors, the genetic and exposure-history diversity represented was limited. Higher generation probabilities were observed for clonotypes shared by all four sorted-subset donors than for non-shared clonotypes. Even with the large sequencing depth, rarefaction of the sorted-subset datasets indicated that sequencing was incomplete. Sampling was restricted to blood, and TCR repertoires in tissues likely differ from the TCR repertoires found in blood. Naive subsets generally had larger estimated clonotype richness than memory subsets did. Pairwise subsampling indicated that sequencing depth was expected to affect the degree of clonotype sharing among donors. Sharing across several donors was observed for approximately 5% of naive CD4, 3% to 3.5% of naive CD8, roughly 2.3% of memory CD4, and approximately 0.41% of memory CD8 clonotypes.

On this clone itself: The antigen it recognizes is unknown. It has no much larger one-base neighbor in the sample; base qualities were not kept.

Using the deep immunoSEQ assay, multiplex PCR amplified TCR CDR3 regions from genomic DNA. For each cell subset, the extracted genomic DNA was distributed evenly across all wells of several immunoSEQ 96-well plates, and each plate served as one replicate. For sorted subsets, 150 to 250 ng genomic DNA, equal to some 28,000 T cell genomes, was loaded into each replicate PCR. Purified libraries were quantified with a Qubit 3.0 fluorometer, sized on a Bioanalyzer 2100, and re-quantified with the KAPA Library Quantification kit. A separate single-read 150-cycle Illumina NextSeq 550 flow cell was used to sequence each immunoSEQ 96-well plate. The authors' pipeline ran thus. The immunoSEQ output contained only junctional sequences without quality scores, so filtering could not match that applied to full-length reads. Sequences were annotated with PyIR, a Python wrapper for IgBLAST v1.9, using IMGT germline references to assign V/J genes and CDR3. Reads with weak V/J assignments (E-value above 1e-6), missing CDR3, stop codons, out-of-frame junctions, or ambiguous translated residues were removed. A V3J clonotype was defined by an identical inferred V gene, J gene, and CDR3 amino acid sequence. Percentage overlap between repertoires was calculated by dividing the number of shared unique clonotypes by the size of the smaller repertoire. RTK rarefaction, the Chao1 estimator, and Recon v2.1 estimates of unobserved clonotypes were used to assess repertoire richness. OLGA was used to compute generation probabilities for all TCRbeta clonotypes that the gDNA method yielded from a few donors. TCRdb took over this immuneACCESS table, retaining in-frame rearrangements with V and J assigned. Such tables are incomplete; in checked studies, under half of the missing clones stem from an unresolved V gene, and the remainder is unexplained. That table supplies the V and J calls and clone size; D and trimming were determined from the DNA. A total of approximately 710,000 clones appear in this sample, less than 95% of them only once. The ten largest clones take up about a third of the sample.

The CDR3 numbers 16 residues from cysteine through phenylalanine. The DNA shown is the 48-base CDR3, in frame from base 1. The trim is 0 bases for V and 8 bases for J, with a gap of 19 bases between the germline ends. The donors were healthy, HIV-negative adults with no recently reported acute infections or vaccinations. Every donor was a Caucasian adult living in Nashville, Tennessee, USA. CD8 memory samples combined magnetically selected CD45RO+ cells with CCR7-negative CD45RA+ effector memory (TemRA) cells. Blood was collected by leukapheresis, and PBMCs were isolated by Ficoll-Histopaque density gradient centrifugation and then cryopreserved in liquid nitrogen vapor phase. Analytical flow cytometry was used to check the purity and quantity of every magnetically sorted T cell population. From each sorted fraction, genomic DNA was isolated and quantified by UV absorbance on a Nanodrop 2000c.

The TCR originated in a young man in good health. Some clones in this sample may be carry-over from other donors' samples. In this chain, TRBV23-1 is recombined with TRBJ1-2; too little of a D gene remains to name it. TRBV23-1 is an ORF for which the function is uncertain. Source material: memory CD8+ T cells from PBMCs. The cell subset or site label, as the study defines it: CD45RO+ cells pooled with CCR7-negative TemRA cells. The CDR3 reads CASSQSGPAKSEGYTF. The DNA reads as follows: TGCGCCAGCAGTCAATCAGGGCCAGCTAAGTCGGAGGGCTACACCTTC.